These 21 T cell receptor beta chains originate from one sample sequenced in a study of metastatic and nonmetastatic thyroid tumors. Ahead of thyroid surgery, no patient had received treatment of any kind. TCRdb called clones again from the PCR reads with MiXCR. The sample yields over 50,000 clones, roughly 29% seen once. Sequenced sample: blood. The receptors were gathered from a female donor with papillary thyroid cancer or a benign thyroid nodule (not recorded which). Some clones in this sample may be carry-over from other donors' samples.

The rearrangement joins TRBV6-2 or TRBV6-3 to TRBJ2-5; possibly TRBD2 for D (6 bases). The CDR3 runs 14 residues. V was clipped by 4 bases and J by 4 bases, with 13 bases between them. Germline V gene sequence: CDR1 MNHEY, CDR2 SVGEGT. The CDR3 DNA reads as TGTGCCAGCAGTTTAGGGCGGGATCCAGAGACCCAGTACTTC. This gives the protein CASSLGRDPETQYF.

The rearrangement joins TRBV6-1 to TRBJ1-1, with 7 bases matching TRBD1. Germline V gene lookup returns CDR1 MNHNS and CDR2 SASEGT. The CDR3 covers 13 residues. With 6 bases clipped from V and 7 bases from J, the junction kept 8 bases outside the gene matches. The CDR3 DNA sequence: TGTGCCAGCAGAAAACAGGGGTATGGTGAAGCTTTCTTT. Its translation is CASRKQGYGEAFF.

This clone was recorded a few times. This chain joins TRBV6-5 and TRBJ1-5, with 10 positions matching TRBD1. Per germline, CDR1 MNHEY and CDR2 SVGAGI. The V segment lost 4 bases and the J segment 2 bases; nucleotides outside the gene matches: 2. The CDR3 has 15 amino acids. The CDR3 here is CASSSGTGGNQPQHF. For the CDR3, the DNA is TGTGCCAGCAGTTCCGGGACAGGGGGCAATCAGCCCCAGCATTTT.

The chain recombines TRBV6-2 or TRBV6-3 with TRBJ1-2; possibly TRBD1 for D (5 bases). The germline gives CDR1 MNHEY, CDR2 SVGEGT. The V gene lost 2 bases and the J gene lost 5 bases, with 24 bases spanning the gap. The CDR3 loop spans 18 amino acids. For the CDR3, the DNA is TGTGCCAGCAGTTACCCCCCGGCAGGGACTACGAGCACTTATGGCTACACCTTC. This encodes CASSYPPAGTTSTYGYTF.

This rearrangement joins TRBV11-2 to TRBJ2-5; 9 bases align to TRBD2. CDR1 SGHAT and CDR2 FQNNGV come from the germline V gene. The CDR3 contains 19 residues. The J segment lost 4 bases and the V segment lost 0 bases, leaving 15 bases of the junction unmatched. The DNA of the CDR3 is TGTGCCAGCAGCTTAGATCTGCCCGGCCTAGCGGGAACGGGAGAGACCCAGTACTTC. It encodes CASSLDLPGLAGTGETQYF.

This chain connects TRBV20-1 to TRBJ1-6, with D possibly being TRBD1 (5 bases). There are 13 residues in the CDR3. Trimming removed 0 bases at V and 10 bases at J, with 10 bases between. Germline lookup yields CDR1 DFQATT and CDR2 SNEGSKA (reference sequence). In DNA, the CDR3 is TGCAGTGCTAGAGAGGGGGAGGGGTCACCCCTCCACTTT. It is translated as CSAREGEGSPLHF.

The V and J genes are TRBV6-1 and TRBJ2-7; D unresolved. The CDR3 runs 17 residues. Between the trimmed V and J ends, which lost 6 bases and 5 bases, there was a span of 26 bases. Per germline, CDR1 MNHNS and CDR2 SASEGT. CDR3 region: CASSPPTPAGPSHEQYF. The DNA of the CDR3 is TGTGCCAGCAGCCCTCCCACCCCAGCCGGACCCTCGCACGAGCAGTACTTC.

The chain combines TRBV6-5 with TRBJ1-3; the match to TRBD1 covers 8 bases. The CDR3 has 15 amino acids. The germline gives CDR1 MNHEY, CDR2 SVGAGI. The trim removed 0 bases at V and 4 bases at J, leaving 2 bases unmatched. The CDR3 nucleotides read TGTGCCAGCAGTTACTCGGACAGGGCCGGAAACACCATATATTTT. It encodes CASSYSDRAGNTIYF.

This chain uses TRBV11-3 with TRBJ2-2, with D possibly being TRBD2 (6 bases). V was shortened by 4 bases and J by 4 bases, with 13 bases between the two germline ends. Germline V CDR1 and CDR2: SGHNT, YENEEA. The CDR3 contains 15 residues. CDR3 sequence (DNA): TGTGCCAGCAGCTCAACGGGAGTGATCACCGGGGAGCTGTTTTTT. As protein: CASSSTGVITGELFF.

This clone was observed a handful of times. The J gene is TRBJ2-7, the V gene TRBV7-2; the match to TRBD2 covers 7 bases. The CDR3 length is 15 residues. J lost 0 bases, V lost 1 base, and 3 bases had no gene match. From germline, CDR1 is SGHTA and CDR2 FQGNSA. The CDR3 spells CASSLGGGISYEQYF. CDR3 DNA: TGTGCCAGCAGCTTAGGGGGGGGGATCTCCTACGAGCAGTACTTC.

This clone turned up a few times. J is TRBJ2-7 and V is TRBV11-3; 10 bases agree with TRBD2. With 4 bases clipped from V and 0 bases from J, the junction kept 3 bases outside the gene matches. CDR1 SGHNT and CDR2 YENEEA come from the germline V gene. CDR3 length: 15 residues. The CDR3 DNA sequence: TGTGCCAGCAGCTGGACTAGCGGTAGCTCCTACGAGCAGTACTTC. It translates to CASSWTSGSSYEQYF. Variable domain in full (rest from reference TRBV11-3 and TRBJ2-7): EAGVVQSPRYKIIEKKQPVAFWCNPISGHNTLYWYLQNLGQGPELLIRYENEEAVDDSQLPKDRFSAERLKGVDSTLKIQPAELGDSAVYLCASSWTSGSSYEQYFGPGTRLTVT.

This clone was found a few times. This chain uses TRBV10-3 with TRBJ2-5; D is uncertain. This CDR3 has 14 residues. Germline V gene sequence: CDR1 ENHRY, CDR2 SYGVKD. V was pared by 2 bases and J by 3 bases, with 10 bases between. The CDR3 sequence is CAISELGSEETQYF. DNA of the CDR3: TGTGCCATCAGTGAGCTAGGGTCCGAAGAGACCCAGTACTTC.

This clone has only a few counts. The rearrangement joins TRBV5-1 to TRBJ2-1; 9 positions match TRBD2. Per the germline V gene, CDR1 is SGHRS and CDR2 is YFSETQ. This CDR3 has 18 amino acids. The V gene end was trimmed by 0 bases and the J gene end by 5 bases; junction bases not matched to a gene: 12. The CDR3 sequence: CASSLASSGDNRHNEQFF. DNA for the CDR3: TGCGCCAGCAGCTTGGCGTCTAGCGGGGACAATCGCCACAATGAGCAGTTCTTC.

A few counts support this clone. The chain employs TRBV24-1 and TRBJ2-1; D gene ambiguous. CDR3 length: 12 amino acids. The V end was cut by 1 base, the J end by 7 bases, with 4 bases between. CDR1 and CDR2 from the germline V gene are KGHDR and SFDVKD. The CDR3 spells CATSDFGNEQFF. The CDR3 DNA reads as TGTGCCACCAGTGATTTCGGTAATGAGCAGTTCTTC.

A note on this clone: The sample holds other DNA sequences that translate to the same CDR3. As DNA, the CDR3 is TGTGCCAGCAGTTACGGCGGACAGGGAATCTATGGCTACACCTTC. Its translation is CASSYGGQGIYGYTF. The chain joins TRBV6-2 or TRBV6-3 to TRBJ1-2; 8 positions match TRBD1. CDR1 and CDR2 from the germline V gene are MNHEY and SVGEGT. V lost 2 bases, J lost 4 bases, and 6 bases stayed unmatched. The CDR3 has 15 amino acids.

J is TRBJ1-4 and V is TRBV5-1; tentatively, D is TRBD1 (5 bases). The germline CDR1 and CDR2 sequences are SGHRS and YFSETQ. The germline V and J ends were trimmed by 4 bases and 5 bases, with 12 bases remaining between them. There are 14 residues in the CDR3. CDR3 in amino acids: CASSPGTANEKLFF. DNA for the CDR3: TGCGCCAGCAGCCCAGGGACGGCAAATGAAAAACTGTTTTTT.

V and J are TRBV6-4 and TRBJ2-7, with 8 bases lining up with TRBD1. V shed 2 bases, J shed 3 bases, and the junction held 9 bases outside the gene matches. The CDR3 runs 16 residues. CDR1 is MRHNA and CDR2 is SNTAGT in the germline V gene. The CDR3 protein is CASSDPRDRPSYEQYF. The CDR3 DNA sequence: TGTGCCAGCAGTGACCCCCGGGACAGGCCTAGCTACGAGCAGTACTTC.

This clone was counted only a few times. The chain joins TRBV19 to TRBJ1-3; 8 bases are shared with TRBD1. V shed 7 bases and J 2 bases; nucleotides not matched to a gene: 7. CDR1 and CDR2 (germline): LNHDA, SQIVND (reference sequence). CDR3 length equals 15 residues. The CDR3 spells CASTDRVSAGNTIYF. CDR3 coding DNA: TGTGCCAGTACGGACAGGGTATCGGCTGGAAACACCATATATTTT.

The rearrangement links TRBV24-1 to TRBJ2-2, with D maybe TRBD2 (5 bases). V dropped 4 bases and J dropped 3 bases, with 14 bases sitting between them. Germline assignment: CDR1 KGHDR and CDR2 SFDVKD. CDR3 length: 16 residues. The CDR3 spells CATSDQRAAYTGELFF. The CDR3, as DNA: TGTGCCACCAGTGACCAGAGGGCCGCCTACACCGGGGAGCTGTTTTTT.

The CDR3 region is CASSLRQENYGYTF. In DNA, the CDR3 is TGTGCCAGCAGTTTGCGACAGGAGAACTATGGCTACACCTTC. The V gene is TRBV28, the J gene TRBJ1-2; the D gene is possibly TRBD1 (6 bases). This CDR3 has 14 residues. V shed 3 bases and J shed 2 bases, with 10 bases lying between them. Looked up from germline, CDR1 is MDHEN and CDR2 is SYDVKM.

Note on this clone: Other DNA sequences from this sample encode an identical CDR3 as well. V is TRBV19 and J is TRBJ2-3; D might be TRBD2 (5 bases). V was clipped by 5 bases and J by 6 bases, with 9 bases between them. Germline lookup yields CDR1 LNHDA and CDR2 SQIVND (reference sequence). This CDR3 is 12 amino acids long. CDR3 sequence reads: CASSLEADTQYF. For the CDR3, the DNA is TGTGCCAGTAGTTTGGAGGCTGATACGCAGTATTTT.